In its sample, the clone carrying this T cell receptor beta chain was seen once. The antigen remains unidentified. The data stem from a study of graft-versus-host responses after intestinal transplantation. Study-wide context: Every recipient had anti-thymocyte globulin induction and three to four years of tacrolimus plus steroids. General study findings and limits: Recipient marrow contained GvH clones, some of which appeared first in ileum or blood. Peak circulating GvH clone levels were associated with early post-transplant HvG declines.

The germline gives CDR1 MNHEY, CDR2 SMNVEV (reference sequence). V gave up 5 bases and J gave up 5 bases, with 12 bases separating them. The CDR3 sequence is 13 residues long. The assay was immunoSEQ multiplex PCR, and TCRdb's table has in-frame clones only and misses some. The repertoire holds under 150,000 clones, with 85% to 95% as singletons. The sample here was unstimulated CD8+ T cells sorted from spleen or lymph node cells, taken before intestinal transplant. The TCR comes from a human donor who received an intestinal transplant. The gene calls are TRBV27 and TRBJ2-5, with D possibly being TRBD1 or TRBD2 (5 bases each). CDR3 in amino acids: CASSPSWGETQYF. The CDR3 DNA is TGTGCCAGCAGTCCGAGTTGGGGGGAGACCCAGTACTTC.